This T cell receptor beta chain is drawn from a study of blood T cells in healthy people across ages. V gave up 4 bases and J gave up 7 bases, with 15 bases separating them. CDR1 is SGHRS, CDR2 YFSETQ, per germline. The CDR3 has 13 residues. For the second PCR, which ran for roughly 6 to 12 cycles, a sample-barcoded 5' primer and a J-beta primer mix were used. TCRdb called the 5' RACE reads again in MiXCR, with one record for every CDR3 protein. The sample has 780,000 or so distinct CDR3 sequences, about 56% seen once. Overall study findings and caveats: A greater number of naive CD4+ cells and higher diversity distinguished long-lived donors from aged donors. A roughly linear fall in TCR beta diversity per million T cells was seen with increasing age.

A note on this clonotype: Antigen specificity is unknown.

The individuals who served as donors were healthy Caucasians living in Russia, aged roughly 6 to 95. Per-sample PBMC isolation yielded at least 6 million cells. This chain links TRBV5-1 with TRBJ2-7, with D unclear. The origin of this receptor is a man aged 35 to 55 in good health. The sequencing sample was made of blood. CDR3 sequence (DNA): TGCGCCAGCAGCCCCTCCCAATACAATGAGCAGTACTTC. This translates into CASSPSQYNEQYF.